What follows describes a single T cell receptor (beta chain). The sample originates from a study of preoperative IRX-2 immunotherapy in early breast cancer. Treatment noted: preoperative locoregional IRX-2 cytokine immunotherapy. Preoperative locoregional IRX-2 cytokine immunotherapy was tested in the phase Ib source study. V shed 0 bases and J shed 0 bases, with 14 bases lying between them. Looked up from germline, CDR1 is SGHRS and CDR2 is YFSETQ. The CDR3 is made up of 17 amino acids. Produced via immunoSEQ multiplex PCR; TCRdb's table is partial and in-frame only. The repertoire has 4,000 or so clones, approximately 71% of them found once; the top ten carry 15%.

The rearrangement joins TRBV5-1 to TRBJ2-3; possibly TRBD2 for D (6 bases). The sequenced sample was tumor tissue, obtained after IRX-2 immunotherapy. The clonotype was recovered from a human donor with breast cancer. The CDR3 DNA sequence: TGCGCCAGCAGCTTGGCCCACCGGAGGGAAAGCACAGATACGCAGTATTTT. Translation gives CASSLAHRRESTDTQYF.